Below, 21 T cell receptor beta chains from the same sample are listed, as sequenced in a study of breast tumors, draining lymph nodes, adjacent tissues. Samples came from axillary lymph nodes draining the breast cancer. A single record per CDR3 protein comes from TCRdb applying MiXCR to the multiplex PCR reads. This sample yields some 150,000 distinct CDR3 sequences, of which around 33% are seen a single time; around 3.5% belongs to the top ten. Sequencing used axillary lymph node tissue. All receptors come from a female donor with breast cancer. Some clones in this sample may be carry-over from other donors' samples.

In its sample, this clonotype was seen many times. This chain links TRBV9 with TRBJ2-1, with D unclear. The CDR3 runs to 12 residues. V was shortened by 4 bases and J by 3 bases, with 5 bases between the two germline ends. Germline CDR1 reads SGDLS; CDR2 reads YYNGEE. The chain's CDR3 is CASSHSYNEQFF. The CDR3, as DNA: TGTGCCAGCAGCCATAGCTACAATGAGCAGTTCTTC.

The gene calls are TRBV29-1 and TRBJ2-2; D tentatively fits TRBD1 or TRBD2 (6 bases each). Trimming took 4 bases from V and 17 from J, leaving 14 bases between them. CDR1 is SQVTM and CDR2 is ANQGSEA in the germline V gene. The CDR3 consists of 10 residues. The CDR3 sequence: CSVGSGGLFF. The CDR3 DNA reads TGCAGCGTTGGTTCTGGGGGGCTATTTTTT.

J is TRBJ1-1 and V is TRBV7-8; D is uncertain. With 6 bases removed from V and 7 bases from J, the gap between germline ends came to 15 bases. This CDR3 comprises 13 residues. The germline gives CDR1 SGHVS, CDR2 FQNEAQ. Here the CDR3 reads CASSFAGGVEAFF. In DNA form, the CDR3 reads TGTGCCAGCAGTTTCGCCGGTGGGGTTGAAGCTTTCTTT. Variable domain in full (rest from reference TRBV7-8 and TRBJ1-1): GAGVSQSPRYKVAKRGQDVALRCDPISGHVSLFWYQQALGQGPEFLTYFQNEAQLDKSGLPSDRFFAERPEGSVSTLKIQRTQQEDSAVYLCASSFAGGVEAFFGQGTRLTVV.

Details on this clonotype: Just one base apart from a much larger clone, this may be a read error. V is TRBV20-1 and J is TRBJ2-7; D gene ambiguous. V lost 6 bases and J 6 bases, leaving 21 bases between the germline ends. This CDR3 region has 14 residues. CDR1 is DFQATT, CDR2 SNEGSKA, per germline (reference sequence). The CDR3 DNA reads TGCAGTGCCAGAATCTCCCCAGGTTACTCCGAGCAGTACTTC. This gives the protein CSARISPGYSEQYF.

This chain links TRBV20-1 with TRBJ1-6; TRBD1 matches 12 bases. Germline-derived CDR1 and CDR2 are DFQATT and SNEGSKA (reference sequence). The V gene end was trimmed by 7 bases and the J gene end by 10 bases; junction bases not matched to a gene: 8. CDR3 length equals 14 residues. DNA of the CDR3: TGCAGTGTCAGTCGGGGACAGGGGGCGTCACCCCTCCACTTT. Its protein product is CSVSRGQGASPLHF.

This clonotype was observed many times. The junction departs from the called germline gene at one end, perhaps through a read error. V gene TRBV7-2 combines with J gene TRBJ1-6; D not resolved. The CDR3 is made up of 12 amino acids. From germline, CDR1 is SGHTA and CDR2 FQGNSA. DNA for the CDR3: TGTGCCAGCAGCTTAGTGGGCTCACCCCCCCACTTT. Translation: CASSLVGSPPHF.

This clonotype was seen ten or more times. This chain links TRBV19 with TRBJ2-7, with D maybe TRBD1 (7 bases). V shed 6 bases and J shed 0 bases, with 18 bases lying between them. The CDR3 has 16 amino acids. CDR1 is LNHDA, CDR2 SQIVND, per germline (reference sequence). This CDR3 is CASSNPRGANSYEQYF. The DNA of the CDR3 is TGTGCCAGTAGCAATCCCAGGGGGGCGAACTCCTACGAGCAGTACTTC.

As to this clonotype: At one end the junction does not follow the germline gene, possibly because of a read error. The chain is built from TRBV14 and TRBJ2-6, with unresolved D. The CDR3 consists of 16 residues. CDR1 and CDR2 (germline): SGHDN, FVKESK. The chain's CDR3 is CASSQLRSGGSNVLTF. The CDR3, as DNA: TGTGCCAGCAGCCAACTGCGGTCGGGTGGGTCCAACGTCCTGACTTTC.

This clonotype showed up many times. The rearrangement uses TRBV7-3 and TRBJ2-5; D possibly corresponds to TRBD2 (5 bases). V gave up 5 bases and J gave up 5 bases, with 15 bases separating them. The CDR3 runs 14 residues. Germline CDR1 and CDR2: SGHTA and FQGTGA. The CDR3 here is CASSLRGRGETQYF. CDR3 coding DNA: TGTGCCAGCAGCCTACGAGGGCGAGGGGAGACCCAGTACTTC.

The table lists this clonotype with many counts. V usage is TRBV10-3 and J usage is TRBJ1-5, with D perhaps matching TRBD1 (5 bases). The CDR3 is made up of 13 amino acids. Trimming took off 10 bases at V and 3 bases at J, with 13 bases between the two ends. CDR1 and CDR2 from the germline V gene are ENHRY and SYGVKD. CDR3 region: CATGGGLNQPQHF. CDR3 DNA sequence: TGTGCCACGGGGGGAGGGCTCAATCAGCCCCAGCATTTT.

At least ten counts were recorded for this clonotype. V and J are TRBV7-9 and TRBJ2-1, with D tentatively TRBD2 (6 bases). Germline assignment: CDR1 SEHNR and CDR2 FQNEAQ (reference sequence). CDR3 length: 15 amino acids. Trimming took off 3 bases at V and 8 bases at J, with 17 bases between the two ends. CDR3 loop: CASSLGGKTADEQFF. Written as DNA, the CDR3 is TGTGCCAGCAGCTTGGGCGGGAAAACGGCGGATGAGCAGTTCTTC.

The chain carries TRBV19 and TRBJ2-1; 7 bases match TRBD2. CDR1 is LNHDA, CDR2 SQIVND, per germline (reference sequence). Unmatched junction bases numbered 8, after V lost 5 bases and J lost 4 bases. This CDR3 spans 15 amino acids. The CDR3 DNA is TGTGCCAGTAGTTCTTACGCGGGAGCGTACAATGAGCAGTTCTTC. It codes for CASSSYAGAYNEQFF.

This clonotype was counted a single time. V gene TRBV2 combines with J gene TRBJ1-3; D is possibly TRBD1 (6 bases). The CDR3 sequence is 14 residues long. From germline, CDR1 is SNHLY and CDR2 FYNNEI. Trimming pared 5 bases from V and 16 bases from J, leaving 24 bases between. Written as DNA, the CDR3 is TGTGCCAGCAGTAATCAGGGGTCTGGAAACACTATGTATTTT. It translates to CASSNQGSGNTMYF.

The chain combines TRBV12-3 or TRBV12-4 with TRBJ1-6; 9 nucleotides agree with TRBD1. V lost 6 bases, J lost 6 bases, and 6 bases stayed unmatched. This CDR3 has 15 residues. CDR3 nucleotide sequence: TGTGCCAGCAGATCGAGACAGGGGGGTAATTCACCCCTCCACTTT. Translation: CASRSRQGGNSPLHF.

V is TRBV7-9 and J is TRBJ1-5; D is undetermined. CDR3 length equals 14 residues. V dropped 3 bases and J dropped 4 bases, with 10 bases sitting between them. Per the germline V gene, CDR1 is SEHNR and CDR2 is FQNEAQ (reference sequence). In DNA form, the CDR3 reads TGTGCCAGCAGCTTTGGGTTAGCAAATCAGCCCCAGCATTTT. It specifies CASSFGLANQPQHF.

This clonotype was seen many times. This chain joins TRBV6-1 and TRBJ1-6; no clear D gene. Per germline, CDR1 MNHNS and CDR2 SASEGT. The length of the CDR3 is 12 residues. V was clipped by 6 bases and J by 10 bases, with 10 bases between them. In DNA form, the CDR3 reads TGTGCCAGCAGAGGTAATGTCTCACCCCTCCACTTT. Protein: CASRGNVSPLHF.

This clonotype has only a few counts. The chain recombines TRBV18 with TRBJ2-4; TRBD1 agrees at 10 bases. The V segment lost 0 bases and the J segment 8 bases; nucleotides outside the gene matches: 1. This CDR3 is built from 14 residues. Germline CDR1 reads KGHSH; CDR2 reads LQKENI. CDR3 amino acids: CASSPPGTGDIQYF. CDR3 DNA: TGTGCCAGCTCACCACCTGGGACAGGGGACATTCAGTACTTC.

This clonotype was seen at least ten times. The V call is TRBV7-9, the J call TRBJ2-7; 9 bases map to TRBD1. Trimming at V came to 5 bases and at J to 0 bases, leaving 14 bases not matched to a gene. The CDR3 sequence is 18 residues long. Germline V gives CDR1 SEHNR, CDR2 FQNEAQ (reference sequence). In DNA, the CDR3 is TGTGCCAGCAGCCCTCCCGGGACAGGGCATCCAACCTCCTACGAGCAGTACTTC. This gives the protein CASSPPGTGHPTSYEQYF.

Remarks on this clonotype: A much larger clonotype is one base distant, so this may be a read error. This sequence joins TRBV11-1 and TRBJ2-2; D remains ambiguous. The CDR3 is 13 amino acids. Germline V CDR1 and CDR2: SGHAT, FQDESV (reference sequence). The germline V and J ends were trimmed by 4 bases and 4 bases, with 7 bases remaining between them. The CDR3 coding sequence is TGTGCCAGCAGCTCATCGAGCACCGGGGAGCTGTTTTTT. It yields the protein CASSSSSTGELFF.

This clonotype has at least ten counts. The chain employs TRBV4-3 and TRBJ2-1; 10 nucleotides align to TRBD2. V was clipped by 0 bases and J by 4 bases; unmatched bases: 9. The CDR3 loop spans 18 amino acids. The germline V gene has CDR1 LGHNA and CDR2 YSLEER. The CDR3 is CASSQDDPSGSAYNEQFF. The CDR3 region has the DNA TGCGCCAGCAGCCAAGATGACCCTAGCGGGAGCGCTTACAATGAGCAGTTCTTC.

This clonotype was recorded many times. The chain carries TRBV24-1 and TRBJ2-2; no definite D call. The CDR3 runs 12 residues. The V and J ends lost 3 bases and 9 bases respectively, with 7 bases between them. The germline V gene has CDR1 KGHDR and CDR2 SFDVKD. CDR3 loop: CATSDPSRELFF. The CDR3 DNA reads as TGTGCCACCAGTGATCCCTCCAGGGAGCTGTTTTTT.